These 6 T cell receptor beta chains originate from one sample sequenced in a study of regulatory T cells in long-lasting Graves disease. With iRepertoire HTBI primers and Arm-PCR of CDR3 regions, TCR beta libraries were built. TCRdb itself ran the multiplex PCR reads through MiXCR, one entry per CDR3 protein. Of about 460,000 distinct CDR3 sequences in the sample, around 15% are singletons; the top ten hold approximately 15%. This sample's time point: newly diagnosed GD, antithyroid drugs for less than 3 months. The TCR library was made from RNA that had been extracted from PBMCs in TRIzol. In addition, the sample was reused for a study of T cells in Graves' hyperthyroidism and ophthalmopathy.

This material consisted of peripheral blood mononuclear cells (PBMCs), taken at new diagnosis, from a patient treated with antithyroid drugs. Receptor source: a woman aged 45-65 years with Graves disease.

In its sample, this clonotype was seen a few times. The chain carries TRBV18 and TRBJ1-5; D remains unclear. Germline lookup yields CDR1 KGHSH and CDR2 LQKENI. The CDR3 covers 16 residues. The V and J ends lost 1 base and 1 base respectively, with 11 bases between them. CDR3 loop: CASSPQSQTSNQPQHF. The CDR3 DNA sequence: TGTGCCAGCTCACCACAGTCACAAACGAGCAATCAGCCCCAGCATTTT.

In this sample, this clonotype turned up a few times. The chain has TRBV30 and TRBJ1-2; possibly TRBD1 for D (5 bases). Germline CDR1 reads GTSNPN; CDR2 reads SVGIG (reference sequence). This CDR3 contains 14 residues. V was cut by 2 bases and J by 2 bases, with 12 bases left in between. CDR3 protein: CAWSPGGGNYGYTF. CDR3 nucleotides: TGTGCCTGGAGTCCGGGGGGTGGCAACTATGGCTACACCTTC.

This clonotype was observed a few times. The gene calls are TRBV18 and TRBJ2-1, with 8 bases matching TRBD1. CDR1 KGHSH and CDR2 LQKENI come from the germline V gene. Trimming took 3 bases from V and 4 from J; bases not matched to a gene: 5. The CDR3 covers 15 residues. The CDR3 sequence: CASSPPGQEYNEQFF. The CDR3 DNA is TGTGCCAGCTCACCTCCGGGACAGGAGTACAATGAGCAGTTCTTC.

Ten or more counts support this clonotype. This chain connects TRBV6-2 or TRBV6-3 to TRBJ2-1; 14 positions agree with TRBD2. The CDR3 has 15 amino acids. V shed 5 bases and J 7 bases; nucleotides not matched to a gene: 4. The germline CDR1 and CDR2 sequences are MNHEY and SVGEGT. CDR3 protein: CASSGTSGSVNEQFF. CDR3 nucleotides: TGTGCCAGCAGTGGGACTAGCGGGAGTGTGAATGAGCAGTTCTTC.

This clonotype was found many times. The chain employs TRBV11-2 and TRBJ2-3; 11 bases fit TRBD2. Germline V gives CDR1 SGHAT, CDR2 FQNNGV. V gave up 4 bases and J gave up 5 bases; unmatched junction bases: 2. The CDR3 loop spans 14 amino acids. As DNA, the CDR3 is TGTGCCAGCAGCTCCGGACTAGCGGGAGATACGCAGTATTTT. Translating it yields CASSSGLAGDTQYF. Full variable domain (outside the CDR3, taken from reference TRBV11-2 and TRBJ2-3): EAGVAQSPRYKIIEKRQSVAFWCNPISGHATLYWYQQILGQGPKLLIQFQNNGVVDDSQLPKDRFSAERLKGVDSTLKIQPAKLEDSAVYLCASSSGLAGDTQYFGPGTRLTVL.

This clonotype has a count of ten or more. V and J are TRBV29-1 and TRBJ2-1, with a tentative D call TRBD2 (6 bases). The CDR3 has 14 amino acids. The V end lost 6 bases, the J end lost 7 bases, and 19 bases lay between the germline ends. Germline CDR1 and CDR2: SQVTM and ANQGSEA. The CDR3 nucleotides are TGCAGCGTGCGGGGTCCGGGTCTAGGAAATGAGCAGTTCTTC. As protein: CSVRGPGLGNEQFF.